A single T cell receptor beta chain is shown here with its context. What it binds is not known. The repertoire was sequenced with immunoSEQ multiplex PCR; TCRdb's copy has only in-frame clones and lacks some. The sample lists about 89,000 clones, approximately 91% seen once, with 0.6% to 0.75% in the top ten. Germline trimming cut 6 bases from V and 9 bases from J; bases unmatched to any gene: 10. Germline V CDR1 and CDR2: SGHNT, YYREEE (reference sequence). This CDR3 comprises 16 residues. These data come from a study of OX40 agonist ivuxolimab in advanced cancers. Findings and limits, study-wide: It was also the case that some nonresponders had low normalized T-cell clonal expansion. Both CD4+ and CD8+ T cell populations in blood had undergone clonal expansion by week 6 at 0.1 to 3.0 mg/kg. What antigens the expanded peripheral T cells recognized was never established. On average, CD8+ T cells showed a greater number of expanded clones than CD4+.

This clonotype was sampled from an adult with an advanced solid tumor such as melanoma, head and neck, liver or kidney cancer. The chain uses TRBV5-4 and TRBJ2-1; 15 bases map to TRBD2. Sequenced material: CD4+ or CD8+ T cells sorted from blood, taken in a trial of the OX40 agonist ivuxolimab. CDR3 residues: CASNQGLAGGLSEQFF. Written as DNA, the CDR3 is TGTGCCAGCAACCAGGGACTAGCGGGGGGCCTCAGTGAGCAGTTCTTC.